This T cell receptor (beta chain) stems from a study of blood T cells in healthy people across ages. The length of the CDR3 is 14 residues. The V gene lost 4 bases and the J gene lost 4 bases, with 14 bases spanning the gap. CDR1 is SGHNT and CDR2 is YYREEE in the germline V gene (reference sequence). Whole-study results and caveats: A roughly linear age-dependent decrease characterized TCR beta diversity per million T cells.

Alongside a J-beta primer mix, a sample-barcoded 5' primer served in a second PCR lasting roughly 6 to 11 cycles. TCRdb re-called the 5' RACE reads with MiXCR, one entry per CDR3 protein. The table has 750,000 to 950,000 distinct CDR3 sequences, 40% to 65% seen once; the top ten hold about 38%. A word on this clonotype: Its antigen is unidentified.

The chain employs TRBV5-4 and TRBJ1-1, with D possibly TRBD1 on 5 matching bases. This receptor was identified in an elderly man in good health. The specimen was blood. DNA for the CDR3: TGTGCCAGCAGCCCCAAGGGGCCAGGCACTGAAGCTTTCTTT. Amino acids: CASSPKGPGTEAFF. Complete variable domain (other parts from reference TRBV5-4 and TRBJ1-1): ETGVTQSPTHLIKTRGQQVTLRCSSQSGHNTVSWYQQALGQGPQFIFQYYREEENGRGNFPPRFSGLQFPNYSSELNVNALELDDSALYLCASSPKGPGTEAFFGQGTRLTVV.